This TCR beta chain is from a study of T cells in Graves' hyperthyroidism and ophthalmopathy. Whole-study results and caveats: Most clonotypes expanded in thyroid above 0.001 were likewise present in blood.

Every diagnosis used clinical symptoms, serum thyroxine and TRAb, thyroid ultrasound and orbital computed tomography. Over 8 ml fresh peripheral blood yielded the PBMCs. Regions amplified from RNA transcripts were the TCR beta CDR3 regions. During a first-round RT-PCR of the TCR CDR3, the HTBI primer set was used. TCRdb re-analysed the multiplex PCR reads in MiXCR, keeping a single row per CDR3 protein. The sample has under 400,000 distinct CDR3 sequences, under 15% seen once; the top ten hold 9.2%. This CDR3 region has 12 residues. The V gene's germline CDR1 is SNHLY and CDR2 FYNNEI. The V and J ends lost 3 bases and 11 bases respectively, with 11 bases between them. In its sample, this clonotype was seen many times. The antigen is not known.

Sequenced material: blood. The V and J genes are TRBV2 and TRBJ2-1, with a weak D call TRBD2 (6 bases). This sequence originates from a woman aged 18-29 years with Graves' hyperthyroidism. The CDR3 region is CASSDGAGQQFF. The CDR3 DNA is TGTGCCAGCAGTGATGGGGCGGGGCAGCAGTTCTTC.